This entry features one T cell receptor beta chain sequence. Its antigen is not known. The junction had 9 bases not matched to a gene; V was cut back by 4 bases and J by 1 base. Germline V gives CDR1 SGDLS, CDR2 YYNGEE. The CDR3 runs 17 residues. This entry belongs to a study of T-cell memory formation after mild COVID-19. General study results and limits: Within pre-infection memory, some responding clones were found, suggesting cross-reactive memory joined. While clones contracting from day 15 to 85 were balanced between CD4 and CD8, later expanders leaned CD4+. CM and EM subsets held most contracting CD4+ clones; EMRA held CD8+ ones.

A 5'RACE reaction primed in the constant segment made cDNA libraries of TCR alpha and TCR beta, and these carried sample barcodes and UMIs. TCRdb reprocessed the 5' RACE reads with MiXCR, giving one entry per CDR3 protein. The sample has about 540,000 distinct CDR3 sequences; roughly 22% are singletons. This receptor was identified in an adult woman who had mild COVID-19 (a few samples of this study predate the infection). Cell type and time point are not known. The sequenced sample was PBMCs or a T cell subset sorted from them (not recorded which). The chain has TRBV9 and TRBJ2-2, with 8 bases identical to TRBD2. The CDR3 protein is CASSIPKAGENTGELFF. The CDR3 region has the DNA TGTGCCAGCAGCATACCTAAAGCGGGAGAGAACACCGGGGAGCTGTTTTTT.